This section outlines one T cell receptor beta chain sequence together with its context. Antigen specificity is unknown. The entry originates in a study of cytomegalovirus exposure and HLA in healthy donors. General study findings and limits: The authors later found HLA-associated TCR beta chains more clonally expanded than equally common others. The classifier reportedly diagnosed cytomegalovirus status with high sensitivity and specificity. Analysis was carried out at a later point, and it linked a missense DCLRE1C variant to TCR beta V- and J-gene trimming.

The primer mix had 60 Vbeta and 13 Jbeta primers. Sequencing was performed with immunoSEQ multiplex PCR; in TCRdb, only in-frame clones are kept and a portion is missing. The table shows 150,000 or so clones, with roughly 80% occurring only once. The sample was PBMCs. The clonotype comes from a man aged 25-45 years in good health and CMV-seropositive.

The CDR3 DNA follows: TGTGCCTGGAGTCCCTCCCCGGGACTAGCGGGAGAAAATGAGCAGTTCTTC. Amino acid sequence: CAWSPSPGLAGENEQFF. This rearrangement joins TRBV30 to TRBJ2-1; 14 bases are shared with TRBD2. Germline CDR1 reads GTSNPN; CDR2 reads SVGIG (reference sequence). Trimming took 2 bases from V and 7 from J; bases not matched to a gene: 10. This CDR3 is built from 17 residues.